Listed below are T cell receptor beta chains from one sample, sequenced in a study of blood T cell repertoires in COVID-19. Repertoires were generated with immunoSEQ multiplex PCR, while TCRdb's copy carries only in-frame clones and drops some. The sample has 250,000 or so clones, approximately 90% seen once. Specimen: PBMCs or T cells enriched from blood (not recorded which). These receptors originate from a woman aged 25-40 years with acute COVID-19. Both conserved end residues are part of each CDR3. A D gene is named only where the DNA matches it firmly. Only part of the rows carry a size: once, few, many, or a class if the clone is expanded.

-,TRBJ1-4,-,TRBV15,TGTGCCACCAGCAGAGATTCGAGCGCAACTAATGAAAAACTGTTTTTT,CATSRDSSATNEKLFF
-,TRBJ1-3,-,TRBV2,TGTGCCAGCAGAAACGCGATAACTGGAAACACCATATATTTT,CASRNAITGNTIYF
-,TRBJ2-1,-,TRBV18,TGTGCCAGCTCACCTGCGGTAGGTTGGGATGAGCAGTTCTTC,CASSPAVGWDEQFF
-,TRBJ2-3,TRBD1,TRBV5-3,TGTGCCAGAAGGCTAGGGGGCCCCAACACAGATACGCAGTATTTT,CARRLGGPNTDTQYF
few,TRBJ2-7,-,TRBV7-9,TGTGCCAGCAGCTTAGCGGGGGGTCCCTACGAGCAGTACTTC,CASSLAGGPYEQYF
few,TRBJ2-7,-,TRBV19,TGTGCCAGTAGTGGGACTTTCTCCTACGAGCAGTACTTC,CASSGTFSYEQYF
-,TRBJ1-2,TRBD1,TRBV4-2,TGTGCCAGCAGCCAAGATCTACCAGGGGGCTTCTATGGCTACACCTTC,CASSQDLPGGFYGYTF
-,TRBJ2-2,TRBD2,TRBV6-2/TRBV6-3,TGTGCCAGCAGTACCAGGACTAGACAAAGAACCGGGGAGCTGTTTTTT,CASSTRTRQRTGELFF
-,TRBJ2-3,-,TRBV5-4,TGTGCCAGCAGCGCTTCTAGCGACACAGATACGCAGTATTTT,CASSASSDTDTQYF
-,TRBJ2-2,-,TRBV3-1/TRBV3-2,TGTGCCAGCAGCCCCGGGACAACTAACACCGGGGAGCTGTTTTTT,CASSPGTTNTGELFF
-,TRBJ2-7,TRBD1,TRBV5-4,TGTGCCAGCAGTTCAGGGGGCGGGTGGACCTACGAGCAGTACTTC,CASSSGGGWTYEQYF
-,TRBJ1-5,-,TRBV27,TGTGCCAGCAGTCCCCTGAACAGGGGCAATCAGCCCCAGCATTTT,CASSPLNRGNQPQHF
-,TRBJ2-7,-,TRBV14,TGTGCCAGCAGCAGTACGTACGGCTACGAGCAGTACTTC,CASSSTYGYEQYF
-,TRBJ1-6,TRBD1,TRBV7-3,TGTGCCAGCAGCAAGACAGGGGGCGCGTCCTATAATTCACCCCTCCACTTT,CASSKTGGASYNSPLHF
-,TRBJ2-7,-,TRBV19,TGTGCCAGTAGTATGTCTAGCGCCTCCTACGAGCAGTACTTC,CASSMSSASYEQYF
-,TRBJ2-2,TRBD2,TRBV7-9,TGTGCCAGCAGCGGGGGACTACAGAACACCGGGGAGCTGTTTTTT,CASSGGLQNTGELFF
-,TRBJ1-4,TRBD1,TRBV7-2,TGTGCCAGCAGCCGAGAGACAGGGTCGTCGCTGTTTTTT,CASSRETGSSLFF
-,TRBJ1-1,-,TRBV5-6,TGTGCCAGCAGCTCCGGGATTAACACTGAAGCTTTCTTT,CASSSGINTEAFF
-,TRBJ1-2,-,TRBV28,TGTGCCAGCAGTTTCGCCAGGGACTATGGCTACACCTTC,CASSFARDYGYTF
-,TRBJ2-1,TRBD2,TRBV9,TGTGCCAGCAGCGTGAGGGGACTAGCGACCCCGGGGAATGAGCAGTTCTTC,CASSVRGLATPGNEQFF
-,TRBJ1-5,-,TRBV28,TGTGCCAGCAGTTCCATAGTGATCCGCCAGCCCCAGCATTTT,CASSSIVIRQPQHF
-,TRBJ2-1,TRBD2,TRBV24-1,TGTGCCACCAGTGACCCCAGCGGGACCGGCAACAATGAGCAGTTCTTC,CATSDPSGTGNNEQFF
-,TRBJ2-7,TRBD1,TRBV5-1,TGCGCCAGCAGCTTGAAAGGGACAGGGGGGCTCGAGCAGTACTTC,CASSLKGTGGLEQYF
-,TRBJ2-1,TRBD2,TRBV29-1,TGCAGCGTTGAAGATGCGATGAAGCGGGAGGGCCATTACGAGCAGTTCTTC,CSVEDAMKREGHYEQFF
-,TRBJ2-7,TRBD2,TRBV4-2,TGTGCCAGCAGCCAAGATAAGGGCACTAGCGGGCTATACGAGCAGTACTTC,CASSQDKGTSGLYEQYF
once,TRBJ1-1,-,TRBV7-3,TGTGCCAGCAGCCCAGGGCCCGAGGGGGTCGCTGAAGCTTTCTTT,CASSPGPEGVAEAFF
-,TRBJ2-1,-,TRBV5-5,TGTGCCAGCAGCTTGGTAGGGGCGGTTGGCTCCTACAATGAGCAGTTCTTC,CASSLVGAVGSYNEQFF
-,TRBJ2-3,-,TRBV19,TGTGCCAGTAGTATACTAGTCAGGGGAGATACGCAGTATTTT,CASSILVRGDTQYF
-,TRBJ1-6,TRBD1,TRBV28,TGTGCCAGCCTGTCAGGGACAGATAATTCACCCCTCCACTTT,CASLSGTDNSPLHF
-,TRBJ2-1,TRBD2,TRBV19,TGTGCCACTAGCGAAGTCAGCGGGAGGGACCTCTCCTACAATGAGCAGTTCTTC,CATSEVSGRDLSYNEQFF
-,TRBJ2-2,TRBD1,TRBV27,TGTGCCAGCAGTTCGCCCCAAAGGGACAGGTCCGGGGAGCTGTTTTTT,CASSSPQRDRSGELFF
-,TRBJ2-7,TRBD2,TRBV6-2/TRBV6-3,TGTGCCAGCAGTTACGCGGCTAGCGGGAGGTCCTACGAGCAGTACTTC,CASSYAASGRSYEQYF
-,TRBJ2-1,TRBD1,TRBV6-5,TGTGCCAGCAGTAAGGACAGGGGGCATAATGAGCAGTTCTTC,CASSKDRGHNEQFF
-,TRBJ2-7,TRBD2,TRBV24-1,TGTGCCACCAGTGGGGCGGGAGATTACGAGCAGTACTTC,CATSGAGDYEQYF
-,TRBJ2-1,-,TRBV5-8,TGTGCCAGCAGCTTAGGCGGGCTTAGCTCCTACAATGAGCAGTTCTTC,CASSLGGLSSYNEQFF
-,TRBJ2-1,-,TRBV5-1,TGCGCCAGCAGTTGTAACGGGGAGCAGTTCTTC,CASSCNGEQFF
-,TRBJ2-1,-,TRBV18,TGTGCCAGCTCACGGGCTACAGGGCACTCCTACAATGAGCAGTTCTTC,CASSRATGHSYNEQFF
-,TRBJ1-1,-,TRBV10-3,TGTGCCATCTGGTCGGGGGGAACTGAAGCTTTCTTT,CAIWSGGTEAFF
-,TRBJ2-1,TRBD2,TRBV7-9,TGTGCCAGCAAGCGGGAGGGCCCGAGCTCCTACAATGAGCAGTTCTTC,CASKREGPSSYNEQFF
-,TRBJ2-1,TRBD2,TRBV7-2,TGTGCCAGCAGCTTTATCGGGACTAAGGATGAGCAGTTCTTC,CASSFIGTKDEQFF
-,TRBJ2-7,TRBD1,TRBV6-5,TGTGCCAGCAGCTCCCCCTCGGGACAGTTCTACGAGCAGTACTTC,CASSSPSGQFYEQYF
-,TRBJ2-1,TRBD2,TRBV29-1,TGCAGCGTTGAAGATTGGGGACTAGAAGGCGGGGATGAGCAGTTCTTC,CSVEDWGLEGGDEQFF
-,TRBJ2-2,-,TRBV27,TGTGCCAGCGGCGCAGGGCTTCGGGAGCTGTTTTTT,CASGAGLRELFF
-,TRBJ1-2,-,TRBV15,TGTGCCACCAGCAACACAAGAGGATTTAACTATGGCTACACCTTC,CATSNTRGFNYGYTF
-,TRBJ1-4,-,TRBV14,TGTGCCAGCAGCCAGTCGACAGACGGAGTTGAAAAACTGTTTTTT,CASSQSTDGVEKLFF
-,TRBJ2-6,-,TRBV30,TGTGCCTGGAGTGTTTCAGACTCTGGGGCCAACGTCCTGACTTTC,CAWSVSDSGANVLTF
-,TRBJ1-6,TRBD1,TRBV3-1/TRBV3-2,TGTGCCAGCAGCCGACCGGGACAGGGGGCGTCGGGGCGGAATTCACCCCTCCACTTT,CASSRPGQGASGRNSPLHF
-,TRBJ2-7,-,TRBV20-1,TGCAGTGCTAGCGGGAGCGAGCAGTACTTC,CSASGSEQYF
-,TRBJ2-7,-,TRBV11-2,TGTGCCAGCAGCTTAGATTCGGGGGGCGCATCCTACGAGCAGTACTTC,CASSLDSGGASYEQYF
-,TRBJ2-7,TRBD2,TRBV11-2,TGTGCCAGCAGCTTAGAGGTAGCGGGAGTTCTGTCCTACGAGCAGTACTTC,CASSLEVAGVLSYEQYF
-,TRBJ1-4,-,TRBV9,TGTGCCAGCAGCCTATCAGGAACAACTAATGAAAAACTGTTTTTT,CASSLSGTTNEKLFF
once,TRBJ2-7,TRBD2,TRBV27,TGTGCCAGCAGTTTATTTGCGGGAGGGCCTGGCGAGCAGTACTTC,CASSLFAGGPGEQYF
-,TRBJ2-1,-,TRBV14,TGTGCCAGCAGCCATAGAATCTACAATGAGCAGTTCTTC,CASSHRIYNEQFF
-,TRBJ2-3,TRBD1,TRBV24-1,TGTGCCACCAGTGACCGACAGGGGGCGGAAGATACGCAGTATTTT,CATSDRQGAEDTQYF
-,TRBJ2-2,TRBD2,TRBV3-1/TRBV3-2,TGTGCCAGCAGCTCTGCTAGCGGGGGAGCCGGGGAGCTGTTTTTT,CASSSASGGAGELFF